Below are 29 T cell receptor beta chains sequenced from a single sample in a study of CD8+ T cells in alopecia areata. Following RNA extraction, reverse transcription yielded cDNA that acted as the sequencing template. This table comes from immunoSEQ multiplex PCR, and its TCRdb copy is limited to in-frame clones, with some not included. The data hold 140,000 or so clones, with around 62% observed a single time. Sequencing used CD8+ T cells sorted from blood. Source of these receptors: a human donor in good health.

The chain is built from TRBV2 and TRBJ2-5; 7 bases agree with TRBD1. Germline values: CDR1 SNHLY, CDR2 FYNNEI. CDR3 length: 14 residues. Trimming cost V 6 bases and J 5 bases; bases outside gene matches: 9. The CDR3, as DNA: TGTGCCAGCAGGGCAGTTACAGGGGTGGAGACCCAGTACTTC. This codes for CASRAVTGVETQYF.

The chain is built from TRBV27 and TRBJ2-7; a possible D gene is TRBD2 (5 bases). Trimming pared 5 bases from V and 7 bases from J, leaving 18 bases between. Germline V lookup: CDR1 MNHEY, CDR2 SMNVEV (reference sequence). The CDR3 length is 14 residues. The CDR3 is CASSPGGTPGEQYF. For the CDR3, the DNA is TGTGCCAGCAGTCCCGGTGGCACCCCGGGGGAGCAGTACTTC.

The CDR3 sequence: CASSYTPGTDYGYTF. The CDR3 nucleotides read TGCGCCAGCAGCTATACCCCCGGGACAGACTATGGCTACACCTTC. This chain links TRBV4-1 with TRBJ1-2; the match to TRBD1 covers 7 bases. Germline V gene sequence: CDR1 MGHRA, CDR2 YSYEKL. The CDR3 is 15 residues long. V lost 5 bases and J lost 3; bases outside the gene matches: 9.

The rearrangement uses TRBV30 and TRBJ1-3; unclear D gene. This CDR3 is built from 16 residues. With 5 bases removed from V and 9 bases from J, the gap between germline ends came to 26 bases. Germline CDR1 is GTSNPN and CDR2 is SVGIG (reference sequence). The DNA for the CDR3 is TGTGCCTGGTATCCGGCTGTACAGCCCCGGGTTTCCACCATATATTTT. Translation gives CAWYPAVQPRVSTIYF.

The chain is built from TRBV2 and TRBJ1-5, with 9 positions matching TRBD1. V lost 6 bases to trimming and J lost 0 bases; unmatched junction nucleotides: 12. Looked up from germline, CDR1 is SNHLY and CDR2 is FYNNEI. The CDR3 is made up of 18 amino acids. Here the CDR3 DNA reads TGTGCCAGCAGCCGTTCTGTGGGACAGGGATATAGCAATCAGCCCCAGCATTTT. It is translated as CASSRSVGQGYSNQPQHF.

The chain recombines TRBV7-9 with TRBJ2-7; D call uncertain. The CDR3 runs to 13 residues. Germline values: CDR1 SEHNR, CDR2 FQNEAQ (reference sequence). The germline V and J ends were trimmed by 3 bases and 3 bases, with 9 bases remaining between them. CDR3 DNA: TGTGCCAGCAGCTTGCTACACGGCTACGAGCAGTACTTC. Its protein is CASSLLHGYEQYF.

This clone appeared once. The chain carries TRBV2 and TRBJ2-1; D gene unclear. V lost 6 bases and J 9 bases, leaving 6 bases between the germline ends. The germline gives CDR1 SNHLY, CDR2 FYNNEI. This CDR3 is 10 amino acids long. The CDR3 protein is CASRGVEQFF. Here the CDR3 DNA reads TGTGCCAGCAGAGGAGTTGAGCAGTTCTTC.

In DNA form, the CDR3 reads TGTGCCAGCAGTGAATTACCCGGGACAGGCTCCTACGAGCAGTACTTC. Residues: CASSELPGTGSYEQYF. The rearrangement joins TRBV28 to TRBJ2-7, with 8 bases lining up with TRBD1. The CDR3 has 16 residues. J was trimmed by 0 bases and V by 5 bases; bases with no gene match: 9. The V gene's germline CDR1 is MDHEN and CDR2 SYDVKM.

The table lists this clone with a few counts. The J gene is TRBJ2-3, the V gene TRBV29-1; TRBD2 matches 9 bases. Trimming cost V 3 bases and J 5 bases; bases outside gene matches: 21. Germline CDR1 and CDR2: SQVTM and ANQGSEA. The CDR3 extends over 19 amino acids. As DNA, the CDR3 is TGCAGCGTTGATCTCTTCGCGGCGGGAGGGCCCGGTGAGCGAGATACGCAGTATTTT. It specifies CSVDLFAAGGPGERDTQYF.

CDR3 DNA sequence: TGTGCCAGCAGCGCATCAGGACAGGGGGGCTACGAGCAGTACTTC. Its protein product is CASSASGQGGYEQYF. The chain links TRBV9 to TRBJ2-7; TRBD1 matches 10 bases. V lost 3 bases, J lost 3 bases, and 6 bases stayed unmatched. Germline V CDR1 and CDR2: SGDLS, YYNGEE. The CDR3 is made up of 15 amino acids. The full variable domain, with the rest looked up from reference TRBV9 and TRBJ2-7, is DSGVTQTPKHLITATGQRVTLRCSPRSGDLSVYWYQQSLDQGLQFLIQYYNGEERAKGNILERFSAQQFPDLHSELNLSSLELGDSALYFCASSASGQGGYEQYFGPGTRLTVT.

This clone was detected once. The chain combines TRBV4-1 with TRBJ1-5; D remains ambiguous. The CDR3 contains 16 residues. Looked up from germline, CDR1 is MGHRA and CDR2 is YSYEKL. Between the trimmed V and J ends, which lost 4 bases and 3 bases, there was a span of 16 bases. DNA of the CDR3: TGCGCCAGCAGCCCTAAAGGAGACGGTTTCAATCAGCCCCAGCATTTT. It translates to CASSPKGDGFNQPQHF.

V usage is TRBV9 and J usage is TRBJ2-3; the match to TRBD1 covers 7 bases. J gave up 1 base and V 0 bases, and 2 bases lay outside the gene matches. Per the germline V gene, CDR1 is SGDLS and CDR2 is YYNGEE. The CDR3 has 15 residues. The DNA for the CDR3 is TGTGCCAGCAGCGTAGATGGACAGGGCACAGATACGCAGTATTTT. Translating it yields CASSVDGQGTDTQYF.

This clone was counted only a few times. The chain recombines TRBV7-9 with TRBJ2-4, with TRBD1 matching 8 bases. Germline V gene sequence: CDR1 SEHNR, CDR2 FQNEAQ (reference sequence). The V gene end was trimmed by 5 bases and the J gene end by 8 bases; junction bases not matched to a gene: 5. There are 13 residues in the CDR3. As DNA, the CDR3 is TGTGCCAGCAGCCCGCCGACAGGGGACATTCAGTACTTC. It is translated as CASSPPTGDIQYF.

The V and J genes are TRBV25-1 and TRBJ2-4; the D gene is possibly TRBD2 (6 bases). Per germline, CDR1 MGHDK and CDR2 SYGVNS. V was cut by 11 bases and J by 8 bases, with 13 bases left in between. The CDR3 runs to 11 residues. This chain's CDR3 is CAAGPGDIQYF. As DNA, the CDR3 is TGTGCCGCCGGGCCGGGAGACATTCAGTACTTC. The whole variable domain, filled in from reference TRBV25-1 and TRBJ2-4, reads EADIYQTPRYLVIGTGKKITLECSQTMGHDKMYWYQQDPGMELHLIHYSYGVNSTEKGDLSSESTVSRIRTEHFPLTLESARPSHTSQYLCAAGPGDIQYFGAGTRLSVL.

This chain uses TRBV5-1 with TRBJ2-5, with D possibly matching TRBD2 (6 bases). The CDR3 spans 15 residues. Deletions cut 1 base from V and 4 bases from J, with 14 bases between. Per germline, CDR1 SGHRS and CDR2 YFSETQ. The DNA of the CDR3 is TGCGCCAGCAGCTTGACTGGCGGGAATAGAGAGACCCAGTACTTC. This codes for CASSLTGGNRETQYF.

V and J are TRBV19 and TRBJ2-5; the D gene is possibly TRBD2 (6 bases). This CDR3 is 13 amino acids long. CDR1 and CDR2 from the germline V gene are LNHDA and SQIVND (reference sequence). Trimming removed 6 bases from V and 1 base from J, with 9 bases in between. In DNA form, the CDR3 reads TGTGCCAGTAGGAGTAGCGGCCAAGAGACCCAGTACTTC. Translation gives CASRSSGQETQYF. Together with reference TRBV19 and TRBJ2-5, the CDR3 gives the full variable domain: DGGITQSPKYLFRKEGQNVTLSCEQNLNHDAMYWYRQDPGQGLRLIYYSQIVNDFQKGDIAEGYSVSREKKESFPLTVTSAQKNPTAFYLCASRSSGQETQYFGPGTRLLVL.

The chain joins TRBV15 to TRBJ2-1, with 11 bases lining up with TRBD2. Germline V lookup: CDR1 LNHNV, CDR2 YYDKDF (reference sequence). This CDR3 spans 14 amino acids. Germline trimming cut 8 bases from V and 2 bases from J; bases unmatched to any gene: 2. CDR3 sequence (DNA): TGTGCCACCTCACTAGCGGGGGCCTACAATGAGCAGTTCTTC. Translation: CATSLAGAYNEQFF. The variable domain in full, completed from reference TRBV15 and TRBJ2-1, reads DAMVIQNPRYQVTQFGKPVTLSCSQTLNHNVMYWYQQKSSQAPKLLFHYYDKDFNNEADTPDNFQSRRPNTSFCFLDIRSPGLGDTAMYLCATSLAGAYNEQFFGPGTRLTVL.

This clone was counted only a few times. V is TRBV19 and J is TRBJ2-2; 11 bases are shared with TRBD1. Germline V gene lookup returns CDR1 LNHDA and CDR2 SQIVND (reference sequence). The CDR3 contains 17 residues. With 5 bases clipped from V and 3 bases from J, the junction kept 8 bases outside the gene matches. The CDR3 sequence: CASSPGQGAVDTGELFF. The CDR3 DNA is TGTGCCAGTAGTCCCGGACAGGGGGCCGTCGACACCGGGGAGCTGTTTTTT.

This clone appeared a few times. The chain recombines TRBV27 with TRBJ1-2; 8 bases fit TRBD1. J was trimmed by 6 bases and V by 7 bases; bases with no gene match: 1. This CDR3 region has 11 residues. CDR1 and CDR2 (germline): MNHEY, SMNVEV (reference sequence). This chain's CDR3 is CASTGGNGYTF. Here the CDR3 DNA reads TGTGCCAGCACAGGGGGCAATGGCTACACCTTC.

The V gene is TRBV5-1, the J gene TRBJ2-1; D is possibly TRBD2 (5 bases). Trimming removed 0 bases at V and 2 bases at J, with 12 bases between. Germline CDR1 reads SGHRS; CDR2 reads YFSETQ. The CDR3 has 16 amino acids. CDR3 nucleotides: TGCGCCAGCAGCTTGGATTCCGGGAACCCCTACAATGAGCAGTTCTTC. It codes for CASSLDSGNPYNEQFF. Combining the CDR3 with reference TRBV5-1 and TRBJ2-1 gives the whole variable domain KAGVTQTPRYLIKTRGQQVTLSCSPISGHRSVSWYQQTPGQGLQFLFEYFSETQRNKGNFPGRFSGRQFSNSRSEMNVSTLELGDSALYLCASSLDSGNPYNEQFFGPGTRLTVL.

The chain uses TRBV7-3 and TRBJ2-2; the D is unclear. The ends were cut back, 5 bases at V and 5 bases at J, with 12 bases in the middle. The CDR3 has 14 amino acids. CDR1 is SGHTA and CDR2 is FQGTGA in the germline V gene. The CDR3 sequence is CASSPTGSTGELFF. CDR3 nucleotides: TGTGCCAGCAGCCCCACCGGTTCAACCGGGGAGCTGTTTTTT.

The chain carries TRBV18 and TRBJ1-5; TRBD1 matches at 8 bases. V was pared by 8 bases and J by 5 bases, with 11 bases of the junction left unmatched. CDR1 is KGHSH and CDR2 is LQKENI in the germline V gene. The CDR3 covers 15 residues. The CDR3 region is CASPDRAPHHQPQHF. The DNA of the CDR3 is TGTGCCAGCCCGGACAGGGCCCCGCATCATCAGCCCCAGCATTTT.

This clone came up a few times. The CDR3 DNA follows: TGTGCCAGCAGCCAACTCAATGAGCAGTTCTTC. It specifies CASSQLNEQFF. The chain links TRBV14 to TRBJ2-1; D is uncertain. The CDR3 covers 11 residues. The V end lost 2 bases, the J end lost 6 bases, and 2 bases lay between the germline ends. Germline V gene data show CDR1 as SGHDN and CDR2 as FVKESK.

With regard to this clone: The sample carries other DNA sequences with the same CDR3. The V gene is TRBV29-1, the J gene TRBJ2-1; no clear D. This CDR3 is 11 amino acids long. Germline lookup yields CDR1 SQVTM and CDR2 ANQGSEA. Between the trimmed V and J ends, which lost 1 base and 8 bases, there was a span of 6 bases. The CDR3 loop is CSVEGRDEQFF. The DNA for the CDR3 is TGCAGCGTTGAAGGTAGGGATGAGCAGTTCTTC.

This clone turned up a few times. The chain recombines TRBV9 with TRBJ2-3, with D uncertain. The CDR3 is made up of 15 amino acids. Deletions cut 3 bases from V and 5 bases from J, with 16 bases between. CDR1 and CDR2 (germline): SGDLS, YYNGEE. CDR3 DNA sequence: TGTGCCAGCAGCGCTCAAGTTTCGGCTGGAGATACGCAGTATTTT. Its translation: CASSAQVSAGDTQYF.

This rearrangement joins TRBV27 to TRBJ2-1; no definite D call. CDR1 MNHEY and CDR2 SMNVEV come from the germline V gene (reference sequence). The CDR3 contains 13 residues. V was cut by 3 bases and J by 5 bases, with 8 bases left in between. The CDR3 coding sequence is TGTGCCAGCAGTTTCTCGATCGACAATGAGCAGTTCTTC. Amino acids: CASSFSIDNEQFF.

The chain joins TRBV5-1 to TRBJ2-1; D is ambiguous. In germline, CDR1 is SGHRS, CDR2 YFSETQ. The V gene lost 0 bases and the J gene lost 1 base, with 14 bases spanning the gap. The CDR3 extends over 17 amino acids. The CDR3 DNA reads TGCGCCAGCAGCTTGGCCCCCGACGGGCCTTCCTACAATGAGCAGTTCTTC. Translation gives CASSLAPDGPSYNEQFF. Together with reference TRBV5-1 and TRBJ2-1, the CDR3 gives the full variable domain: KAGVTQTPRYLIKTRGQQVTLSCSPISGHRSVSWYQQTPGQGLQFLFEYFSETQRNKGNFPGRFSGRQFSNSRSEMNVSTLELGDSALYLCASSLAPDGPSYNEQFFGPGTRLTVL.

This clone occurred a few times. The CDR3 nucleotides are TGTGCCAGCAGTTTCGACAGGACCGGGGAGCTGTTTTTT. Its translation is CASSFDRTGELFF. The V and J genes are TRBV27 and TRBJ2-2, with D tentatively TRBD1 (6 bases). CDR1 is MNHEY, CDR2 SMNVEV, per germline (reference sequence). Deletions cut 3 bases from V and 5 bases from J, with 7 bases between. CDR3 length: 13 amino acids.

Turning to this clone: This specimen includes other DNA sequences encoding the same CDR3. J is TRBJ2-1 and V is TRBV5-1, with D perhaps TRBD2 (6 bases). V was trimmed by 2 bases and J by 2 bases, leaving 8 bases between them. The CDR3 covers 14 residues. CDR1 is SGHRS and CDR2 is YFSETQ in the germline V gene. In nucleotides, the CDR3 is TGCGCCAGCAGCTTAGCGGGCCCCTACAATGAGCAGTTCTTC. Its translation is CASSLAGPYNEQFF.